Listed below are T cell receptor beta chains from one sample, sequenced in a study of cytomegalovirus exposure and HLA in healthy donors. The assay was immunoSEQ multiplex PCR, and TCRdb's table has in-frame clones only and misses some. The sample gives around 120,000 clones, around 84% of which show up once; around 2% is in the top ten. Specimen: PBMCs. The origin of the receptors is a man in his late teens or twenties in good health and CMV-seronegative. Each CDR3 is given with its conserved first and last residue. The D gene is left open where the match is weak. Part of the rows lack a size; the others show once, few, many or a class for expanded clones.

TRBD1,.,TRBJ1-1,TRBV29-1,TGCAGCGTCCTTAGGACAGGGCCCATGAACACTGAAGCTTTCTTT,CSVLRTGPMNTEAFF
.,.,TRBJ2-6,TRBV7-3,TGTGCCAGCAGCCTGGACAGACGAATACAAACTGGGGCCAACGTCCTGACTTTC,CASSLDRRIQTGANVLTF
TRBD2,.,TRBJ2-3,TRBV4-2,TGTGCCAGCAGCCGCAGCGGGGGGGCCGCGACAGATACGCAGTATTTT,CASSRSGGAATDTQYF
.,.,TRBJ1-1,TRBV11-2,TGTGCCAGCAGCTTAGCGGTGAACACTGAAGCTTTCTTT,CASSLAVNTEAFF
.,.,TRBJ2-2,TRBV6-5,TGTGCCAGCAGTTACTCGCGCAGGGTGGGCACCGGGGAGCTGTTTTTT,CASSYSRRVGTGELFF
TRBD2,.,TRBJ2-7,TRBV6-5,TGTGCCAGCAGGCGGGGGGGGGAGCAGTACTTC,CASRRGGEQYF
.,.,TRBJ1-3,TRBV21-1,TGTGCCAGCAGCCTGACAGTGTGTGGAAACACCATATATTTT,CASSLTVCGNTIYF
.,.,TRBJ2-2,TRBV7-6,TGTGCCAGCAGCTTAGTACGGGAGGGGGAGCTGTTTTTT,CASSLVREGELFF
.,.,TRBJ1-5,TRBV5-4,TGTGCCAGCAGCTTGTATCGGCAGGCCGTGATGGTCCCCAATCAGCCCCAGCATTTT,CASSLYRQAVMVPNQPQHF
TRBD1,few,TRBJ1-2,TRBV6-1,TGTGCCAGCATTGAACTGAGACAGGGAGGAGGCTATGGCTACACCTTC,CASIELRQGGGYGYTF
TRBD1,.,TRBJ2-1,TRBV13,TGTGCCAGCAGCTCTAAACCGACAGGGGACAATGAGCAGTTCTTC,CASSSKPTGDNEQFF
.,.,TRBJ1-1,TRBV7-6,TGTGCCAGCAGCTTAGGGCAGTACACTGAAGCTTTCTTT,CASSLGQYTEAFF
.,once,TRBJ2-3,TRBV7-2,TGTGCCAGCAGCCGCGACAGCTTAGCAGATACGCAGTATTTT,CASSRDSLADTQYF
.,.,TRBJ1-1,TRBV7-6,TGTGCCAGCAGCTCGGGACTGTACAACACTGAAGCTTTCTTT,CASSSGLYNTEAFF
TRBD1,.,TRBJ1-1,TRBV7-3,TGTGCCAGCAGCACCCATGGACAGGGCGTTACTGAAGCTTTCTTT,CASSTHGQGVTEAFF
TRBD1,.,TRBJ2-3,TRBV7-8,TGTGCCAGCAGCTTTTCCATGACAGGGGCAGATACGCAGTATTTT,CASSFSMTGADTQYF
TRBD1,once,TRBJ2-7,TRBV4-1,TGCGCCAGCAGCCAAGATCGAGGGAACAGGGGCGAGCAGTACTTC,CASSQDRGNRGEQYF
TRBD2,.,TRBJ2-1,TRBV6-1,TGTGCCAGCAGCCTGGGGGCGGGGGGGCCTTACGAGCAGTTCTTC,CASSLGAGGPYEQFF
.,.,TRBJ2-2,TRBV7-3,TGTGCCAGCAGAAGGACACGGAACACCGGGGAGCTGTTTTTT,CASRRTRNTGELFF
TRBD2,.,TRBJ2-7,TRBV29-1,TGCAGCGTTGAATCGGCAGACGGGACTAGCGGCTACGAGCAGTACTTC,CSVESADGTSGYEQYF
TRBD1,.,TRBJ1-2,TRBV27,TGTGCCAGCAAAGAATTCGACAGGGCTCACTATGGCTACACCTTC,CASKEFDRAHYGYTF
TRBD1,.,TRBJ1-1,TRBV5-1,TGCGCCAGCAGCCGCGACAGGGGCCCGGGGGCTGAAGCTTTCTTT,CASSRDRGPGAEAFF
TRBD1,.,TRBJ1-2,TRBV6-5,TGTGCCAGCAAAAGGGACAGTACCCACTATGGCTACACCTTC,CASKRDSTHYGYTF
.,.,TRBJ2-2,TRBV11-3,TGTGCCAGCAGCCCAGGACTCGGGGAGCTGTTTTTT,CASSPGLGELFF
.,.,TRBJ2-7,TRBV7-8,TGTGCCAGCAGCTTCGGAGGCACCTACGAGCAGTACTTC,CASSFGGTYEQYF
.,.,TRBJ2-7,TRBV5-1,TGCGCCAGCAGCTCCCCCAGGGCCTACGAGCAGTACTTC,CASSSPRAYEQYF
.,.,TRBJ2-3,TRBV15,TGTGCCACCAGCAGAGTTCTAGCTCTGGATACGCAGTATTTT,CATSRVLALDTQYF
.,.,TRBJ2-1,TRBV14,TGTGCCAGCAGCCAAGATCCCTCAGGGGGGCGGTTCTTC,CASSQDPSGGRFF
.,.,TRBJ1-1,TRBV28,TGTGCCAGCAGGCCACCCCCAGGCGGGGGAAACACTGAAGCTTTCTTT,CASRPPPGGGNTEAFF
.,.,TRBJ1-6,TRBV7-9,TGTGCCAGCAGCTTGGGCACAGGGACCGATTCACCCCTCCACTTT,CASSLGTGTDSPLHF
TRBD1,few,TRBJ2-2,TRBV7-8,TGTGCCAGCAGCGCCGACAGGGCCCTACCCGGGGAGCTGTTTTTT,CASSADRALPGELFF
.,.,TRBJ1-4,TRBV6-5,TGTGCCAGCAGCGGAGGAACAGGGTGGGAAAAACTGTTTTTT,CASSGGTGWEKLFF
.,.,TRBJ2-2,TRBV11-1,TGTGCCAGCAGCTTACCTACAGGAGGGCGCGACACCGGGGAGCTGTTTTTT,CASSLPTGGRDTGELFF
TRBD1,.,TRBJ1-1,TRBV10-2,TGCGCCAGCAGTGGGACAGGGGGCTATAGCACTGAAGCTTTCTTT,CASSGTGGYSTEAFF
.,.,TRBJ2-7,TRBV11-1,TGTGCCAGCAGCTTTGCCAGGAATGCCAAGCAGTACTTC,CASSFARNAKQYF
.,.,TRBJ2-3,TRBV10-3,TGTGCCATCAGTGAGTCGACTAGGGGCTTAAAAACAGATACGCAGTATTTT,CAISESTRGLKTDTQYF